A selection of T cell receptor beta chains follows, all from one sample in a study of cytomegalovirus exposure and HLA in healthy donors. Generated by immunoSEQ multiplex PCR, the TCRdb table keeps only in-frame clones and is missing some. Here the sample spans around 200,000 clones, 80% being singletons. The specimen was PBMCs. The receptors shown here come from a boy aged 10-17 years in good health and CMV-seronegative. The CDR3 runs from the conserved cysteine through the conserved F or W. D genes are given only for firm matches. A clone size is listed for some rows: how often the clone was seen (once, few, many), or a class if it is expanded.

J gene | CDR3 length | V gene | clone size | D gene | CDR3 protein | CDR3 DNA
TRBJ2-2 | 15 | TRBV27 | - | - | CASTKGTGGTGELFF | TGTGCCAGCACCAAAGGGACCGGGGGCACCGGGGAGCTGTTTTTT
TRBJ2-1 | 15 | TRBV5-1 | - | - | CASSLSRSSYNEQFF | TGCGCCAGCAGCTTATCAAGGAGCTCCTACAATGAGCAGTTCTTC
TRBJ2-2 | 14 | TRBV11-3 | - | - | CASSAVQNTGELFF | TGTGCCAGCAGCGCGGTCCAGAACACCGGGGAGCTGTTTTTT
TRBJ2-7 | 13 | TRBV11-2 | - | - | CASSLTQIYEQYF | TGTGCCAGCAGCTTAACCCAGATCTACGAGCAGTACTTC
TRBJ2-2 | 17 | TRBV7-8 | - | TRBD1 | CASSLASDRRIPGELFF | TGTGCCAGCAGCTTAGCGTCGGACAGGAGGATACCCGGGGAGCTGTTTTTT
TRBJ2-1 | 16 | TRBV4-3 | once | TRBD2 | CASSQAPIRLAQEQFF | TGCGCCAGCAGCCAAGCGCCCATACGACTAGCGCAAGAGCAGTTCTTC
TRBJ1-1 | 15 | TRBV7-9 | - | - | CASSLGSGVGTEAFF | TGTGCCAGCAGCTTAGGTTCAGGGGTAGGGACTGAAGCTTTCTTT
TRBJ2-7 | 12 | TRBV30 | - | - | CAWSDSYYEQYF | TGTGCCTGGAGTGACAGCTACTACGAGCAGTACTTC
TRBJ1-5 | 15 | TRBV6-1 | - | - | CASSEARGSQGPQHF | TGTGCCAGCAGTGAAGCGCGGGGGTCCCAAGGGCCCCAGCATTTT
TRBJ2-7 | 18 | TRBV27 | - | TRBD1 | CASSPTGTGGWRAYEQYF | TGTGCCAGCAGTCCTACCGGGACAGGGGGTTGGAGGGCCTACGAGCAGTACTTC
TRBJ2-5 | 14 | TRBV5-4 | - | TRBD1 | CASSLWDSGETQYF | TGTGCCAGCAGCTTGTGGGACAGTGGGGAGACCCAGTACTTC
TRBJ2-3 | 14 | TRBV28 | - | - | CASSLGGQGDTQYF | TGTGCCAGCAGTTTGGGGGGGCAGGGAGATACGCAGTATTTT
TRBJ2-7 | 13 | TRBV10-3 | - | - | CAISESGIGEQYF | TGTGCCATCAGTGAATCGGGTATTGGCGAGCAGTACTTC
TRBJ1-4 | 17 | TRBV7-6 | - | TRBD1 | CASSLVETGGDYEKLFF | TGTGCCAGCAGCTTAGTCGAGACAGGGGGCGATTATGAAAAACTGTTTTTT
TRBJ2-1 | 15 | TRBV5-6 | - | TRBD2 | CASSLGLADYNEQFF | TGTGCCAGCAGCCTGGGACTAGCGGATTACAATGAGCAGTTCTTC
TRBJ2-3 | 17 | TRBV4-1 | - | TRBD2 | CASSQEVAGWGMDTQYF | TGCGCCAGCAGCCAAGAAGTAGCGGGATGGGGGATGGATACGCAGTATTTT
TRBJ1-5 | 13 | TRBV30 | - | - | CAWSHGGIQPQHF | TGTGCCTGGAGTCACGGGGGGATTCAGCCCCAGCATTTT
TRBJ1-1 | 16 | TRBV4-1 | - | - | CASSHPSRIEEREAFF | TGCGCCAGCAGCCACCCGTCACGTATAGAGGAGAGGGAAGCTTTCTTT
TRBJ1-2 | 13 | TRBV27 | - | - | CASSLYRSYGYTF | TGTGCCAGCAGTTTATATAGGAGCTATGGCTACACCTTC
TRBJ1-6 | 15 | TRBV7-9 | - | - | CASSVSVGGSSPLHF | TGTGCCAGCAGCGTTAGTGTCGGGGGAAGTTCACCCCTCCACTTT
TRBJ1-3 | 17 | TRBV7-2 | - | TRBD1 | CASSLRTGEASGNTIYF | TGTGCCAGCAGCTTGCGGACAGGGGAGGCGTCTGGAAACACCATATATTTT
TRBJ2-1 | 15 | TRBV4-3 | - | TRBD2 | CASSQAALAGDEQFF | TGCGCCAGCAGCCAAGCGGCACTAGCGGGAGATGAACAGTTCTTC
TRBJ1-5 | 13 | TRBV25-1 | - | - | CASSLGGDQPQHF | TGTGCCAGCAGTCTTGGAGGTGATCAGCCCCAGCATTTT
TRBJ2-5 | 19 | TRBV4-2 | - | TRBD2 | CASSHVTGTSGHSQETQYF | TGTGCCAGCAGCCATGTTACCGGGACTAGCGGGCACTCCCAAGAGACCCAGTACTTC
TRBJ1-2 | 13 | TRBV5-1 | - | - | CASSLDRAYGYTF | TGCGCCAGCAGCTTGGACAGGGCCTATGGCTACACCTTC
TRBJ2-1 | 17 | TRBV15 | - | TRBD2 | CATSRDPPGLGDHEQFF | TGTGCCACCAGCAGGGATCCTCCGGGACTAGGGGACCATGAGCAGTTCTTC
TRBJ1-2 | 16 | TRBV6-4 | - | - | CASTDTPGPPLYGYTF | TGTGCCAGCACCGATACACCAGGGCCGCCGCTATATGGCTACACCTTC
TRBJ1-2 | 14 | TRBV10-3 | - | TRBD1 | CAISAGGGSYGYTF | TGTGCCATCAGTGCAGGGGGCGGCAGCTATGGCTACACCTTC
TRBJ2-7 | 14 | TRBV10-3 | - | TRBD2 | CAISETSGSYEQYF | TGTGCCATCAGTGAGACTAGCGGGAGTTACGAGCAGTACTTC
TRBJ2-1 | 19 | TRBV4-3 | - | TRBD1 | CASSQYSETGGVFYNEQFF | TGCGCCAGCAGCCAGTACTCAGAAACAGGGGGCGTTTTCTACAATGAGCAGTTCTTC
TRBJ2-7 | 15 | TRBV6-1 | once | TRBD1 | CASSESDRSYYEQYF | TGTGCCAGCAGTGAATCGGACAGGAGCTACTACGAGCAGTACTTC
TRBJ1-1 | 14 | TRBV7-2 | - | TRBD1 | CASSPRGRRTEAFF | TGTGCCAGCAGCCCCAGGGGGCGCCGGACTGAAGCTTTCTTT
TRBJ1-1 | 16 | TRBV30 | - | - | CAWSTPRVGGNTEAFF | TGTGCCTGGAGTACCCCCCGCGTGGGAGGGAACACTGAAGCTTTCTTT
TRBJ2-3 | 16 | TRBV30 | - | TRBD2 | CAWSVHRAGLTDTQYF | TGTGCCTGGAGTGTACACCGAGCGGGACTCACAGATACGCAGTATTTT
TRBJ2-2 | 16 | TRBV4-3 | few | TRBD2 | CASSQNGGGSAGELFF | TGCGCCAGCAGCCAAAACGGTGGCGGGAGCGCCGGGGAGCTGTTTTTT
TRBJ1-2 | 12 | TRBV4-1 | - | - | CASSQEAYGYTF | TGCGCCAGCAGCCAAGAAGCCTATGGCTACACCTTC
TRBJ2-7 | 15 | TRBV5-4 | - | TRBD2 | CASSLGLAGSYEQYF | TGTGCCAGCAGCCTGGGACTAGCGGGGTCCTACGAGCAGTACTTC